This record concerns one TCR beta chain sequence. The count of this clone is one. The specificity of this receptor is unknown. Per-base qualities were not stored, and no clone one base away is much larger. The data stem from a study of blood T cell repertoires in COVID-19 (dated by TCRdb to about 2020). Study-level background: The collaborator samples originated in the United States, Italy and Spain and spanned the acute and convalescent phases of COVID-19. The material from the prospective study consisted of cDNA or gDNA derived from T cells, B-cell-depleted T cells, or PBMCs. Deeply sampled blood TCRbeta repertoires from subjects exposed to, actively infected with, or recovered from COVID-19 were included in the dataset. The repertoires were released in a freely available public database meant as a resource for research on the immune response to SARS-CoV-2. The samples were drawn from the first 160 participants of the ongoing ImmuneRACE study and from some 1,300 subjects provided by 6 global collaborators. Nearly every sample came with metadata listing a de-identified subject ID, COVID-19 status, age in years and sex. Where HLA class I and class II types were available, the types were taken from metadata supplied by the sample provider, not from assay-based typing.

On the study overall, not on this receptor specifically: How much clinical and demographic metadata was included differed by source and by participant, and the metadata was provided uncurated.

One collaborating source in Seattle enrolled patients while the patients were actively infected and followed the patients over time throughout the course of disease. Collaborating institutions collected whole blood in K2EDTA tubes following their own protocols. For TCRbeta analysis, collaborators shipped samples as frozen whole blood, isolated PBMCs, or DNA extracted from either of those sample types. CDR1 is given as LGHDT and CDR2 as YNNKEL, both from the germline V gene (reference sequence). Between the V and J ends, shortened by 3 bases and 7 bases respectively, the junction contains 15 bases. The CDR3 numbers 15 residues from cysteine through phenylalanine. CDR3 DNA only is kept here, 45 bases in frame from base 1. The immunoSEQ Assay, a bias-controlled multiplex PCR, was used to amplify TCRbeta CDR3 regions from genomic DNA. In the authors' own workflow: Within the assay, amplification of reference gene primers was used to estimate how many nucleated cells each sample contained. To quantify the absolute abundance of each unique TCRbeta CDR3 rearrangement, sequence reads were collapsed and filtered. Productive Simpson clonality was computed per sample as the square root of Simpson's diversity index over productive rearrangements. TCRdb provides this immuneACCESS table in a form limited to in-frame rearrangements. Some clones are lacking; in checked studies, under half of them reflect an unresolved V gene, and why the rest are absent is not known. The DNA gave D and trimming, while V, J and clone size come from that table. Present in this sample are about 250,000 clones, 88% of which were seen just once. Roughly 6.8% of the sample is held by the ten biggest clonotypes.

Sequencing input: peripheral blood. The receptor comes from a woman aged 25 to 39 with COVID-19, enrolled during active disease. The chain joins TRBV3-1 (or the pseudogene TRBV3-2) to TRBJ1-4, and TRBD1 may be the D gene, going by 6 matching bases. The nucleotide sequence is given as TGTGCCAGCAGCCATCGTTTTGGGGGGGCTGAAAAACTGTTTTTT. Translated, it reads CASSHRFGGAEKLFF.